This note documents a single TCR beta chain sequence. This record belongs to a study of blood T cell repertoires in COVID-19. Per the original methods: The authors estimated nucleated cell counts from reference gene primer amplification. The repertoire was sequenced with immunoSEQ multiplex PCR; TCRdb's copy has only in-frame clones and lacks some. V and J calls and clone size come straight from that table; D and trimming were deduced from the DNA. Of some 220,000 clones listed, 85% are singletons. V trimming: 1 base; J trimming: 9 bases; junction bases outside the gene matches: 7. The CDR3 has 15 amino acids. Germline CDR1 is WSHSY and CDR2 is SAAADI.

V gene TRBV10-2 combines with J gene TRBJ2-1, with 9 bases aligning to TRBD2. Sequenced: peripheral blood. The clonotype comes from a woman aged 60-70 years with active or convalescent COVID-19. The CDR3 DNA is TGCGCCAGCAGTGAGTTATGGCGGGGGGGCTCTGAGCAGTTCTTC. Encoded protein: CASSELWRGGSEQFF.